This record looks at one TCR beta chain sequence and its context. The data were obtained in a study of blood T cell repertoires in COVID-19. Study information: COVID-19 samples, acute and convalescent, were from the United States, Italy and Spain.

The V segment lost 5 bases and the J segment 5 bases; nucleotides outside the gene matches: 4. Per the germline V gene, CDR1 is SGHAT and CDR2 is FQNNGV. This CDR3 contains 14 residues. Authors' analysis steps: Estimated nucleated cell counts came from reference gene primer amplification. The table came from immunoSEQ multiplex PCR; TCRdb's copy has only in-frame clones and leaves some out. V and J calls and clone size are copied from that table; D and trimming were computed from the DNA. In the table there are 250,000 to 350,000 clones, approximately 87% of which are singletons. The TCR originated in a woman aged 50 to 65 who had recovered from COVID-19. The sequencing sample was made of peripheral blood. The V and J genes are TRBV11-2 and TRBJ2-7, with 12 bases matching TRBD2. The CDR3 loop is CASSPSGRADEQYF. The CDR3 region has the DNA TGTGCCAGCAGCCCTAGCGGGAGGGCCGACGAGCAGTACTTC. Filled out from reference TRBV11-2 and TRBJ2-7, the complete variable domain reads EAGVAQSPRYKIIEKRQSVAFWCNPISGHATLYWYQQILGQGPKLLIQFQNNGVVDDSQLPKDRFSAERLKGVDSTLKIQPAKLEDSAVYLCASSPSGRADEQYFGPGTRLTVT.